One sample yielded the 20 T cell receptor beta chains listed below, sequenced in a study of T cell changes during pregnancy in multiple sclerosis. Here immunoSEQ multiplex PCR was the method, and the copy in TCRdb shows in-frame clones only, minus some. The data show more than 70,000 clones, roughly 91% seen once. Sample: peripheral blood, taken after pregnancy. All receptors derive from a female donor in good health, enrolled as a control in a pregnancy study.

The chain links TRBV4-1 to TRBJ2-7; 7 bases align to TRBD1. The CDR3 spans 15 residues. The V gene end was trimmed by 2 bases and the J gene end by 3 bases; junction bases not matched to a gene: 7. Germline V gene lookup returns CDR1 MGHRA and CDR2 YSYEKL. Written as DNA, the CDR3 is TGCGCCAGCAGCCAATCCCAAAGACAGGGCTACGAGCAGTACTTC. It codes for CASSQSQRQGYEQYF.

The chain is built from TRBV28 and TRBJ1-2; weak D call: TRBD1 (6 bases). V was pared by 3 bases and J by 3 bases, with 11 bases between. The V gene's germline CDR1 is MDHEN and CDR2 SYDVKM. This CDR3 contains 14 residues. This CDR3 is CASSLIQGYYGYTF. The DNA for the CDR3 is TGTGCCAGCAGTTTGATACAGGGCTACTATGGCTACACCTTC.

The chain uses TRBV7-3 and TRBJ2-5; D is uncertain. V lost 6 bases, J lost 2 bases, and 10 bases lay in between. Germline CDR1 SGHTA, CDR2 FQGTGA. The CDR3 covers 13 residues. Written as DNA, the CDR3 is TGTGCCAGCAGGAGACATCTTCAAGAGACCCAGTACTTC. As protein: CASRRHLQETQYF.

This clone appeared once. The V call is TRBV9, the J call TRBJ1-1; 12 nucleotides match TRBD1. Germline trimming cut 4 bases from V and 0 bases from J; bases unmatched to any gene: 4. This CDR3 spans 16 amino acids. CDR1 is SGDLS and CDR2 is YYNGEE in the germline V gene. CDR3: CASSYRDRGLNTEAFF. In DNA, the CDR3 is TGTGCCAGCAGCTACCGGGACAGGGGGCTGAACACTGAAGCTTTCTTT.

This clone occurred once. The chain combines TRBV7-8 with TRBJ2-5; a possible D gene is TRBD2 (5 bases). Germline V lookup: CDR1 SGHVS, CDR2 FQNEAQ. The germline V and J ends were trimmed by 0 bases and 11 bases, with 13 bases remaining between them. The CDR3 is 13 amino acids. The CDR3 protein is CASSLAGDIGQYF. The CDR3 nucleotides are TGTGCCAGCAGCTTAGCCGGGGATATAGGGCAGTACTTC.

The J gene is TRBJ1-5, the V gene TRBV6-6; D perhaps matches TRBD1 (5 bases). From germline, CDR1 is MNHNY and CDR2 SVGAGI (reference sequence). Trimming removed 2 bases from V and 1 base from J, with 9 bases in between. The CDR3 has 15 residues. CDR3: CASSYGGDSNQPQHF. The CDR3 bases are TGTGCCAGCAGTTACGGCGGGGACAGCAATCAGCCCCAGCATTTT.

This chain connects TRBV7-2 to TRBJ2-7; D uncertain. Trimming stripped 0 bases from V and 2 bases from J, with 11 bases between. Germline V CDR1 and CDR2: SGHTA, FQGNSA. The CDR3 has 15 amino acids. CDR3 in DNA: TGTGCCAGCAGCTTAGCGCCCGGCGGAACCTACGAGCAGTACTTC. Translating it yields CASSLAPGGTYEQYF.

This rearrangement joins TRBV11-2 to TRBJ2-1; TRBD2 is a possible D gene (6 bases). CDR3 length: 15 residues. The germline V gene encodes CDR1 SGHAT and CDR2 FQNNGV. Deletions cut 8 bases from V and 5 bases from J, with 19 bases between. The CDR3 nucleotides are TGTGCCAGCGGATATTCTAGCGTAACAAACAATGAGCAGTTCTTC. Residues: CASGYSSVTNNEQFF.

This sequence joins TRBV7-3 and TRBJ2-1; a weak D match, TRBD2 (5 bases). The CDR3 contains 13 residues. The V end was cut by 4 bases, the J end by 7 bases, with 11 bases between. Germline values: CDR1 SGHTA, CDR2 FQGTGA. CDR3 sequence: CASSYVPGNEQFF. The DNA of the CDR3 is TGTGCCAGCAGCTACGTTCCGGGAAATGAGCAGTTCTTC.

The rearrangement joins TRBV19 to TRBJ1-2; D remains ambiguous. This CDR3 has 14 amino acids. Per the germline V gene, CDR1 is LNHDA and CDR2 is SQIVND (reference sequence). Trimming left V 1 base short and J 0 bases short, with 6 bases between. The CDR3 protein is CASSIGLTNYGYTF. DNA of the CDR3: TGTGCCAGTAGTATAGGGCTTACTAACTATGGCTACACCTTC.

This clone was observed a handful of times. The chain combines TRBV30 with TRBJ2-4, with TRBD1 matching over 7 bases. The J segment lost 6 bases and the V segment lost 2 bases, leaving 10 bases of the junction unmatched. The CDR3 runs to 15 residues. In germline, CDR1 is GTSNPN, CDR2 SVGIG (reference sequence). The CDR3 protein is CAWSRGRQGGNIQYF. CDR3 nucleotide sequence: TGTGCCTGGAGTAGGGGCCGACAGGGTGGAAACATTCAGTACTTC.

The chain carries TRBV7-8 and TRBJ2-5; a possible D gene is TRBD2 (5 bases). The CDR3 is 13 residues long. From germline, CDR1 is SGHVS and CDR2 FQNEAQ. Trimming took off 5 bases at V and 5 bases at J, with 12 bases between the two ends. The CDR3 loop is CASSPPREETQYF. In DNA form, the CDR3 reads TGTGCCAGCAGCCCCCCGAGGGAGGAGACCCAGTACTTC.

The chain has TRBV7-8 and TRBJ2-2; a possible D gene is TRBD1 (6 bases). V lost 5 bases and J lost 6, with 16 bases in between. CDR1 and CDR2 (germline): SGHVS, FQNEAQ. The CDR3 runs 15 residues. The CDR3 loop reads CASSDRTVEAGELFF. CDR3 bases: TGTGCCAGCAGCGACAGGACAGTTGAAGCCGGGGAGCTGTTTTTT.

J is TRBJ1-5 and V is TRBV7-2; D is ambiguous. The germline V gene has CDR1 SGHTA and CDR2 FQGNSA. This CDR3 has 13 residues. V lost 5 bases to trimming and J lost 6 bases, with 11 bases between them. This CDR3 reads CASSPEGGQPQHF. The CDR3 DNA follows: TGTGCCAGCAGCCCCGAGGGAGGTCAGCCCCAGCATTTT.

The chain links TRBV14 to TRBJ1-2; possible D gene TRBD1, 6 bases. From germline, CDR1 is SGHDN and CDR2 FVKESK. The V end was cut by 0 bases, the J end by 4 bases, with 9 bases between. CDR3 length: 14 amino acids. The CDR3: CASSQDGRGYGYTF. In DNA form, the CDR3 reads TGTGCCAGCAGCCAAGACGGCAGGGGCTATGGCTACACCTTC.

In this sample, this clone turned up once. The chain recombines TRBV4-3 with TRBJ1-2; D remains unclear. V lost 0 bases and J lost 0, with 14 bases in between. The length of the CDR3 is 17 residues. The germline V gene encodes CDR1 LGHNA and CDR2 YSLEER. This chain's CDR3 is CASSQDGVLESNYGYTF. CDR3 in DNA: TGCGCCAGCAGCCAAGATGGAGTCCTAGAATCTAACTATGGCTACACCTTC.

The chain employs TRBV23-1 and TRBJ2-7; weak D call: TRBD2 (6 bases). TRBV23-1 is designated an ORF whose function remains uncertain. The CDR3 has 14 residues. Between the trimmed V and J ends, which lost 6 bases and 5 bases, there was a span of 17 bases. This CDR3 reads CASSTSEGRNEQYF. The CDR3 DNA sequence: TGCGCCAGCAGCACCTCGGAGGGGAGGAACGAGCAGTACTTC.

The CDR3: CASSLGGTANTEAFF. CDR3 sequence (DNA): TGCGCCAGCAGCTTGGGGGGGACAGCGAACACTGAAGCTTTCTTT. The V and J genes are TRBV5-1 and TRBJ1-1; 7 nucleotides match TRBD1. The V segment lost 0 bases and the J segment 1 base; nucleotides outside the gene matches: 3. CDR1 is SGHRS and CDR2 is YFSETQ in the germline V gene. The CDR3 is 15 residues long. Looking up the rest from reference TRBV5-1 and TRBJ1-1 gives the full variable domain: KAGVTQTPRYLIKTRGQQVTLSCSPISGHRSVSWYQQTPGQGLQFLFEYFSETQRNKGNFPGRFSGRQFSNSRSEMNVSTLELGDSALYLCASSLGGTANTEAFFGQGTRLTVV.

The chain couples TRBV9 to TRBJ2-7; D is unresolved. This CDR3 comprises 11 residues. The V and J ends lost 3 bases and 3 bases respectively, with 4 bases between them. Germline-derived CDR1 and CDR2 are SGDLS and YYNGEE. DNA for the CDR3: TGTGCCAGCAGCGCAAACTACGAGCAGTACTTC. Its protein is CASSANYEQYF.

The V call is TRBV7-9, the J call TRBJ1-1; no firm D call. V was pared by 2 bases and J by 7 bases, with 8 bases between. From germline, CDR1 is SEHNR and CDR2 FQNEAQ (reference sequence). This CDR3 comprises 12 residues. The CDR3 loop reads CASSLRGIEAFF. DNA for the CDR3: TGTGCCAGCAGCTTAAGAGGGATTGAAGCTTTCTTT.